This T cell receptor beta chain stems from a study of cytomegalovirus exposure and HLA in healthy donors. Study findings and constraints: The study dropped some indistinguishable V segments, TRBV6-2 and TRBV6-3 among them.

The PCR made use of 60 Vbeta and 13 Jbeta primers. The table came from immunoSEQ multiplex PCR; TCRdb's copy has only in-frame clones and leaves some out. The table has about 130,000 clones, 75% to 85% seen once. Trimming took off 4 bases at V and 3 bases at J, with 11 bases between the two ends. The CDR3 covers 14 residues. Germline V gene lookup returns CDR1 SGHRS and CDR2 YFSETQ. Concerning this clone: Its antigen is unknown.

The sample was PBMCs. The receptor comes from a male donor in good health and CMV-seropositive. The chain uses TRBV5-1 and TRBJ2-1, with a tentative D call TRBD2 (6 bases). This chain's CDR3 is CASSDGTGYNEQFF. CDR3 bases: TGCGCCAGCAGCGACGGGACTGGCTACAATGAGCAGTTCTTC.